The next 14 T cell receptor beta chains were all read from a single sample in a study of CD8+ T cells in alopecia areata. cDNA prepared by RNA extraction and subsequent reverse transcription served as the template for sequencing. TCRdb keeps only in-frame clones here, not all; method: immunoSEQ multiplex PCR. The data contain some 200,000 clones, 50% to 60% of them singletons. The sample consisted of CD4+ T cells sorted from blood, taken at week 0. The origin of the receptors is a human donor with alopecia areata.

CDR3 DNA: TGTGCCACCAGCAGAGGAGGGTTTGGGGACACCGGGGAGCTGTTTTTT. This codes for CATSRGGFGDTGELFF. The chain carries TRBV15 and TRBJ2-2, with a possible D match to TRBD2 (5 bases). The CDR3 consists of 16 residues. Trimming took 1 base from V and 3 from J, leaving 12 bases between them. Germline V gene sequence: CDR1 LNHNV, CDR2 YYDKDF (reference sequence).

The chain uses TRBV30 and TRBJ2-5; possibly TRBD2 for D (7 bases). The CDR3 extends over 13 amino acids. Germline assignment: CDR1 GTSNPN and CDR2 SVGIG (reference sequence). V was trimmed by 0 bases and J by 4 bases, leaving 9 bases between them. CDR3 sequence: CAWSVAGAETQYF. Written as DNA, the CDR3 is TGTGCCTGGAGTGTCGCGGGGGCAGAGACCCAGTACTTC.

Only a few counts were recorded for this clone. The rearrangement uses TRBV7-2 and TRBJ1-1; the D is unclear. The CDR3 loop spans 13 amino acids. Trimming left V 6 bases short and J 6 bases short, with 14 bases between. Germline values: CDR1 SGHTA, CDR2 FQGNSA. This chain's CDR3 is CASRPRRGSEAFF. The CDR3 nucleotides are TGTGCCAGCAGGCCCCGGCGTGGGTCTGAAGCTTTCTTT.

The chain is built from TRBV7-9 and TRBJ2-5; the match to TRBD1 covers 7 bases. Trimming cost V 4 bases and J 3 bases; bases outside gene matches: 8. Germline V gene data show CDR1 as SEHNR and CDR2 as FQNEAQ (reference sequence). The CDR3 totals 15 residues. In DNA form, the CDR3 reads TGTGCCAGCAGCTGGACAGGAATTGAGGAAGAGACCCAGTACTTC. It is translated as CASSWTGIEEETQYF.

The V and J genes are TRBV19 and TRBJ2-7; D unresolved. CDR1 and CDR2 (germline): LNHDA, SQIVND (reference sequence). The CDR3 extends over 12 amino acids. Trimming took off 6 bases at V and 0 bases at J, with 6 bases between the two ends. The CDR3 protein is CASSESSYEQYF. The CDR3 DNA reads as TGTGCCAGTAGCGAGAGCTCCTACGAGCAGTACTTC.

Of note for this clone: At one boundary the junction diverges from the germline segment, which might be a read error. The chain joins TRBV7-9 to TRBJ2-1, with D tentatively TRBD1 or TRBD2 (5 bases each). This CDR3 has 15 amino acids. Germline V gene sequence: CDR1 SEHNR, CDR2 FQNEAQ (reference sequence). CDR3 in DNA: TGTGCCAGCAGCGTAGCCGGGGCGAGCTACAATGAGCAGTTCTTC. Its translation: CASSVAGASYNEQFF.

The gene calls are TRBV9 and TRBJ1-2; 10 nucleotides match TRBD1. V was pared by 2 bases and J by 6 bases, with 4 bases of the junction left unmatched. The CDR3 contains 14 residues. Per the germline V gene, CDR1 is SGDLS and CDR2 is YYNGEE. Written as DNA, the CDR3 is TGTGCCAGCAGCGTCCGGGGACAGGGGCATGGCTACACCTTC. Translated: CASSVRGQGHGYTF.

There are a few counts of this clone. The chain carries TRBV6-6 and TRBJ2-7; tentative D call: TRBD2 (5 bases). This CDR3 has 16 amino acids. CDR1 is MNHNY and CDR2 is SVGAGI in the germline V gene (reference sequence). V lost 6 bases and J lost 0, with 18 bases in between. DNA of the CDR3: TGTGCCAGCAGAGATCGTGCTAGCCCAAACTCCTACGAGCAGTACTTC. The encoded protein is CASRDRASPNSYEQYF.

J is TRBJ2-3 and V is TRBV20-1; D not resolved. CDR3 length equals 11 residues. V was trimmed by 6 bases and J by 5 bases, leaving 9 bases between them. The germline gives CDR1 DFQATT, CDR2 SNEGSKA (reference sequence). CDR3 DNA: TGCAGTGCCCAGTTGGAAGATACGCAGTATTTT. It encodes CSAQLEDTQYF.

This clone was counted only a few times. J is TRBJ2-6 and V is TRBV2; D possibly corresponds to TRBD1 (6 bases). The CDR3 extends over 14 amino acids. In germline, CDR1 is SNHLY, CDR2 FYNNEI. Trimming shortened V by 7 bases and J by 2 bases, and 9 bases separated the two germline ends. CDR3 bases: TGTGCCAGCATTCAGGGGCCTGGGGCCAACGTCCTGACTTTC. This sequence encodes CASIQGPGANVLTF.

CDR3 DNA sequence: TGTGCCAGCAGTAAAAGCAGCCCCCGGACAGGGAACAATGAGCAGTTCTTC. Amino acid sequence: CASSKSSPRTGNNEQFF. The V call is TRBV25-1, the J call TRBJ2-1; TRBD1 agrees at 8 bases. The CDR3 contains 17 residues. The germline CDR1 and CDR2 sequences are MGHDK and SYGVNS. Germline trimming cut 5 bases from V and 5 bases from J; bases unmatched to any gene: 14.

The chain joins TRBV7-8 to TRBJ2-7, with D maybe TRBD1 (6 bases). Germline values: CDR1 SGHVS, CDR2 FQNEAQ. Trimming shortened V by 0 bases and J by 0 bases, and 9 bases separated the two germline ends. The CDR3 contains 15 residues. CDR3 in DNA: TGTGCCAGCAGCTTAGCCGGGGACAACTCCTACGAGCAGTACTTC. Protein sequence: CASSLAGDNSYEQYF. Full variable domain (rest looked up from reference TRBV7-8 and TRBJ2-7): GAGVSQSPRYKVAKRGQDVALRCDPISGHVSLFWYQQALGQGPEFLTYFQNEAQLDKSGLPSDRFFAERPEGSVSTLKIQRTQQEDSAVYLCASSLAGDNSYEQYFGPGTRLTVT.

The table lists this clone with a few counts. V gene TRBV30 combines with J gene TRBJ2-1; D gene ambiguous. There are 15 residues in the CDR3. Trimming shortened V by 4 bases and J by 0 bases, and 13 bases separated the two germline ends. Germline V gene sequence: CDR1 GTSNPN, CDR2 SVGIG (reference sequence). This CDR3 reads CAWIPGASSYNEQFF. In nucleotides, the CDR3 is TGTGCCTGGATTCCGGGTGCTAGCTCCTACAATGAGCAGTTCTTC.

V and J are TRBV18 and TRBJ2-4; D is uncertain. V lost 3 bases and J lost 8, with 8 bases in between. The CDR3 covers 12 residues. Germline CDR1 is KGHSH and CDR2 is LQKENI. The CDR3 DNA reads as TGTGCCAGCTCACCCAACAGAGACATTCAGTACTTC. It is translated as CASSPNRDIQYF.